This T cell receptor beta chain was recovered during a study of cytomegalovirus exposure and HLA in healthy donors. General study findings and limits: The investigators catalogued some 160 TCR beta chains as cytomegalovirus-associated. V segments that were indistinguishable, TRBV6-2 and TRBV6-3 among them, were omitted from analysis. Looking again later, the authors saw that most CMV-associated TCR beta chains seemed HLA-restricted.

This clone occurred a few times. The antigen is not known. The CDR3 is 16 amino acids. The V and J ends lost 4 bases and 0 bases, in that order; junction bases with no gene match: 6. CDR1 and CDR2 (germline): SGHVS, FNYEAQ. The PCR made use of 60 Vbeta and 13 Jbeta primers. Assay: immunoSEQ multiplex PCR; the TCRdb copy retains only in-frame clones and omits some. The sample has about 230,000 clones; more than 60% are singletons. The V and J genes are TRBV7-6 and TRBJ2-1; 7 nucleotides agree with TRBD2. Sequencing input: PBMCs. The sequence came from a woman aged 60 to 75 in good health and CMV-seropositive. CDR3 DNA sequence: TGTGCCAGCAGCTCGATGCGGGGGAGCTCCTACAATGAGCAGTTCTTC. It encodes CASSSMRGSSYNEQFF.